These 24 T cell receptor beta chains share one sample of origin, sequenced in a study of T cells in women clearing cervical HPV infection. The protocol was immunoSEQ multiplex PCR, while the TCRdb copy is restricted to in-frame clones and leaves out a portion. This sample's clone table lists fewer than 50,000 clones. Sequencing was performed on blood buffy coat. These receptors all stem from a woman aged 18-70 years with a cervical HPV16 infection that either progressed to CIN3+ or cleared (not recorded which).

With regard to this clone: The read comes to an end 3 residues before the CDR3 does, leaving the germline J gene to fill in the end. The genes are TRBV15 and TRBJ2-3, with TRBD2 matching over 13 bases. The ends lost 1 base at V and 8 bases at J; junction bases unmatched: 6. Germline values: CDR1 LNHNV, CDR2 YYDKDF (reference sequence). The CDR3 has 16 residues. The CDR3 bases that were read are TGTGCCACCAGCAGAGGGACTAGCGGGAGAGCCCCTACG. Protein: CATSRGTSGRAPT. The whole CDR3 protein is CATSRGTSGRAPTQYF.

With regard to this clone: The CDR3 end is not reached by the read, which stops 3 residues before it; the germline J gene fills it in. The chain couples TRBV6-2 or TRBV6-3 to TRBJ2-7, with 8 bases fitting TRBD1. Germline V lookup: CDR1 MNHEY, CDR2 SVGEGT. Trimming took 6 bases from V and 2 from J; bases not matched to a gene: 6. The CDR3 extends over 14 amino acids. CDR3 sequence reads: CASRRTGNTYEQYF. The sequenced part of the CDR3 DNA is TGTGCCAGCAGAAGGACAGGGAATACCTACGAG.

Worth noting for this clone: Read coverage stops 3 residues before the CDR3 terminus; the germline J gene supplies the remainder. This chain joins TRBV7-2 and TRBJ2-7; 8 bases fit TRBD2. The germline CDR1 and CDR2 sequences are SGHTA and FQGNSA. The length of the CDR3 is 15 residues. V lost 5 bases and J lost 2; bases outside the gene matches: 8. Here the CDR3 reads CASSPERGPTYEQYF. Incomplete CDR3 DNA: TGTGCCAGCAGCCCCGAGCGGGGGCCGACCTACGAG.

Comment on this clone: The CDR3 end is not reached by the read, which stops 3 residues before it; the germline J gene fills it in. The chain couples TRBV30 to TRBJ2-7; D possibly corresponds to TRBD2 (6 bases). V lost 7 bases, J lost 4 bases, and 11 bases lay in between. CDR1 GTSNPN and CDR2 SVGIG come from the germline V gene (reference sequence). This CDR3 has 11 residues. The CDR3 reads CASRRGYEQYF. Incomplete CDR3 DNA: TGTGCCTCCCGGCGGGGTTACGAG.

A remark on this clone: The sequence runs out 3 residues before the end of the CDR3; the remainder is reconstructed from the germline J gene. The rearrangement uses TRBV20-1 and TRBJ2-3; 12 nucleotides line up with TRBD2. CDR1 DFQATT and CDR2 SNEGSKA come from the germline V gene (reference sequence). V shed 6 bases and J 3 bases; nucleotides not matched to a gene: 4. CDR3 length equals 14 residues. The sequenced CDR3 bases are TGCAGTGCCTCTACTAGCGGGAGGACAGATACG. Its translation: CSASTSGRTDT. In full, the CDR3 reads CSASTSGRTDTQYF.

Notes on this clone: The read finishes 3 residues shy of the CDR3 end, and the germline J gene is used to complete it. The chain links TRBV18 to TRBJ1-5; D is perhaps TRBD1 (6 bases). CDR1 is KGHSH, CDR2 LQKENI, per germline. Trimming shortened V by 6 bases and J by 4 bases, and 16 bases separated the two germline ends. The CDR3 runs to 15 residues. The CDR3 spells CASSHGQLQNQPQHF. CDR3 bases read: TGTGCCAGCTCCCACGGACAGCTCCAAAATCAGCCC.

Worth noting for this clone: The CDR3 extends 3 residues past the end of the read, so its final part is completed from the germline J gene. The chain is built from TRBV7-8 and TRBJ1-2; D may be TRBD1 (6 bases). The germline gives CDR1 SGHVS, CDR2 FQNEAQ. The CDR3 contains 18 residues. CDR3 bases read: TGTGCCAGCAGCCCATCCCTTCGCACCAGGGGCTCCTACAATGAC. Amino acids: CASSPSLRTRGSYND. The whole CDR3 sequence is CASSPSLRTRGSYNDYTF.

A word on this clone: From the germline J gene comes the end of the CDR3, since the read stops 3 residues before it. The chain joins TRBV19 to TRBJ2-2; TRBD1 matches 8 bases. Germline values: CDR1 LNHDA, CDR2 SQIVND (reference sequence). V dropped 0 bases and J dropped 3; count of bases not matched to a gene: 6. The CDR3 covers 17 residues. The CDR3: CASSIDPQGAHTGELFF. CDR3 DNA, as far as it was read: TGTGCCAGTAGTATAGACCCCCAGGGGGCGCACACCGGGGAG.

Concerning this clone: Read coverage stops 3 residues before the CDR3 terminus; the germline J gene supplies the remainder. The chain uses TRBV5-6 and TRBJ2-7, with TRBD1 identical over 9 bases. The trim removed 3 bases at V and 5 bases at J, leaving 6 bases unmatched. Germline V gives CDR1 SGHDT, CDR2 YYEEEE. CDR3 length equals 14 residues. CDR3 DNA, as far as it was read: TGTGCCAGCAGCTGGACAGGGGTAAGCGACGAG. This gives the protein CASSWTGVSDE. The complete CDR3 reads CASSWTGVSDEQYF.

About this clone: The missing CDR3 end, 3 residues past where the read stops, is filled in from the germline J gene. The V gene is TRBV6-2 or TRBV6-3, the J gene TRBJ2-5, with D tentatively TRBD2 (5 bases). V was clipped by 4 bases and J by 5 bases, with 11 bases between them. This CDR3 comprises 13 residues. Germline CDR1 is MNHEY and CDR2 is SVGEGT. Partial CDR3 DNA: TGTGCCAGCAGTTCCGAGGGTTGGGAGACC. As protein: CASSSEGWET. The CDR3 in full is CASSSEGWETQYF.

CDR3 residues: CASSQLGGGYNEQFF. The part of the CDR3 DNA that was read is TGTGCCAGCAGCCAGCTTGGCGGGGGCTACAATGAG. This chain uses TRBV7-6 with TRBJ2-1, with 7 bases lining up with TRBD2. The read ends 3 residues before the CDR3 terminus; that terminus is restored from the germline J gene. Losses at the gene ends were 5 bases for V and 3 bases for J; bases not matched to a gene: 7. Germline CDR1 SGHVS, CDR2 FNYEAQ. The CDR3 length is 15 residues.

Regarding this clone: The read comes to an end 3 residues before the CDR3 does, leaving the germline J gene to fill in the end. The chain couples TRBV7-9 to TRBJ2-1; tentative D call: TRBD2 (6 bases). The CDR3 consists of 13 residues. V was shortened by 3 bases and J by 4 bases, with 7 bases between the two germline ends. Germline CDR1 and CDR2: SEHNR and FQNEAQ (reference sequence). The sequenced part of the CDR3 DNA is TGTGCCAGCAGCTTCAGCGGGTACAATGAG. Amino acid sequence: CASSFSGYNE. The entire CDR3 reads CASSFSGYNEQFF.

As to this clone: The CDR3 end falls 3 residues outside the read, so it is completed with the germline J gene. J is TRBJ2-6 and V is TRBV5-4; D call uncertain. V was cut by 1 base and J by 0 bases, with 8 bases left in between. This CDR3 comprises 16 residues. The germline V gene has CDR1 SGHNT and CDR2 YYREEE (reference sequence). The DNA read from the CDR3 is TGTGCCAGCAGCTTGCCCCCTAACTCTGGGGCCAACGTC. This codes for CASSLPPNSGANV. The full CDR3 protein reads CASSLPPNSGANVLTF.

About this clone itself: The read terminates 3 residues before the CDR3 end, so the remaining end is supplied by the germline J gene. V gene TRBV18 combines with J gene TRBJ1-4; D is unresolved. The CDR3 runs 13 residues. V lost 8 bases and J lost 6, with 13 bases in between. The germline V gene has CDR1 KGHSH and CDR2 LQKENI. The sequenced CDR3 bases are TGTGCCAGCGCTCAGGTTAGGGATGAAAAA. Encoded protein: CASAQVRDEK. The full CDR3 reads CASAQVRDEKLFF.

A remark on this clone: The read terminates 3 residues before the CDR3 end, so the remaining end is supplied by the germline J gene. This chain links TRBV19 with TRBJ1-1, with D possibly matching TRBD1 (5 bases). Germline loops: CDR1 LNHDA, CDR2 SQIVND (reference sequence). The CDR3 is 11 amino acids. The sequenced part of the CDR3 DNA is TGTGCCAGTAGTACCTCACACAGG. This gives the protein CASSTSHR. The entire CDR3 reads CASSTSHRAFF.

Of note for this clone: Coverage ceases 3 residues before the CDR3 finishes, and the germline J gene fills in the end. The chain couples TRBV10-1 to TRBJ2-2; TRBD1 matches 7 bases. Germline V gene lookup returns CDR1 WNHNN and CDR2 SYGVQD (reference sequence). The CDR3 is 13 amino acids. V was clipped by 10 bases and J by 5 bases; unmatched bases: 7. The sequenced CDR3 bases are TGCGCCACCGGGACAGTTCAAACCGGGGAG. Protein product: CATGTVQTGE. The whole CDR3 sequence is CATGTVQTGELFF.

As concerns this clone: The sequence runs out 3 residues before the end of the CDR3; the remainder is reconstructed from the germline J gene. This chain links TRBV5-6 with TRBJ2-3; D is ambiguous. Looked up from germline, CDR1 is SGHDT and CDR2 is YYEEEE. CDR3 length equals 15 residues. V gave up 0 bases and J gave up 0 bases, with 8 bases separating them. This chain's CDR3 is CASSLGLTSTDTQYF. CDR3 bases read: TGTGCCAGCAGCTTGGGTCTTACTAGCACAGATACG.

To note about this clone: The read halts 3 residues ahead of the CDR3 end, with the missing end drawn from the germline J gene. The gene calls are TRBV5-4 and TRBJ1-2, with a possible D match to TRBD1 (5 bases). The germline gives CDR1 SGHNT, CDR2 YYREEE (reference sequence). This CDR3 spans 16 amino acids. The V and J ends lost 3 bases and 3 bases respectively, with 18 bases between them. The sequenced part of the CDR3 DNA is TGTGCCAGCAGCTCCCCCGGGACTGACATTTACTATGGC. It yields the protein CASSSPGTDIYYG. The entire CDR3 is CASSSPGTDIYYGYTF. Drawing the rest from reference TRBV5-4 and TRBJ1-2, the complete variable domain is ETGVTQSPTHLIKTRGQQVTLRCSSQSGHNTVSWYQQALGQGPQFIFQYYREEENGRGNFPPRFSGLQFPNYSSELNVNALELDDSALYLCASSSPGTDIYYGYTFGSGTRLTVV.

Concerning this clone itself: Read sequence stops 3 residues before the CDR3 end, and the germline J gene provides the missing end. The V and J genes are TRBV6-2 or TRBV6-3 and TRBJ1-5; a possible D gene is TRBD1 (6 bases). Deletions cut 0 bases from V and 4 bases from J, with 13 bases between. The CDR3 contains 16 residues. CDR1 and CDR2 (germline): MNHEY, SVGEGT. Partial CDR3 DNA: TGTGCCAGCAGTTACTCGGGGAACAGGGTTAATCAGCCC. Residues: CASSYSGNRVNQP. The full CDR3 protein reads CASSYSGNRVNQPQHF.

Details on this clone: With the read ending 3 residues before the CDR3 end, the germline J gene is used to fill in that end. The chain is built from TRBV20-1 and TRBJ1-5, with a tentative D call TRBD1 (5 bases). V dropped 0 bases and J dropped 2 bases, with 8 bases sitting between them. The CDR3 is 14 amino acids. Germline values: CDR1 DFQATT, CDR2 SNEGSKA (reference sequence). The DNA read from the CDR3 is TGCAGTGCTAGAGATGGGGCGGGCAATCAGCCC. Protein: CSARDGAGNQP. The full CDR3 sequence reads CSARDGAGNQPQHF.

Worth noting for this clone: The read terminates 3 residues ahead of where the CDR3 ends, so the germline J gene completes it. The chain carries TRBV7-2 and TRBJ1-2, with D perhaps matching TRBD1 (5 bases). Germline CDR1 reads SGHTA; CDR2 reads FQGNSA. The V end lost 1 base, the J end lost 7 bases, and 16 bases lay between the germline ends. The CDR3 has 15 amino acids. CDR3 bases read: TGTGCCAGCAGCTTAGGAGGCGGACAAGTGGGTGGC. Translating gives CASSLGGGQVGG. The CDR3 in its entirety is CASSLGGGQVGGYTF.

With regard to this clone: The read ends 3 residues early relative to the CDR3; the germline J gene fills the gap. The chain combines TRBV11-2 with TRBJ2-4; no clear D. V lost 0 bases and J lost 8, with 11 bases in between. The CDR3 has 14 residues. CDR1 SGHAT and CDR2 FQNNGV come from the germline V gene. CDR3 region: CASSLDVKVDIQYF. The part of the CDR3 DNA that was read is TGTGCCAGCAGCTTAGATGTAAAGGTGGACATT.

With respect to this clone: The read finishes 3 residues shy of the CDR3 end, and the germline J gene is used to complete it. The chain links TRBV7-2 to TRBJ2-3, with 9 bases lining up with TRBD2. The germline V gene has CDR1 SGHTA and CDR2 FQGNSA. This CDR3 has 15 residues. The CDR3 sequence is CASTNGLAGQETQYF. Partial CDR3 DNA: TGTGCCAGCACCAACGGGCTAGCGGGACAAGAGACG.

In the case of this clone: The CDR3 is cut off 3 residues early in the read; its end comes from the germline J gene. The rearrangement joins TRBV5-5 to TRBJ1-4, with TRBD1 matching 10 bases. Per the germline V gene, CDR1 is SGHKS and CDR2 is YYEKEE (reference sequence). This CDR3 has 15 residues. V dropped 5 bases and J dropped 5; count of bases not matched to a gene: 6. The DNA read from the CDR3 is TGTGCCAGCAGTCATCCGGGACAGGGGAATGAAAAA. Its protein is CASSHPGQGNEK. The full CDR3 reads CASSHPGQGNEKLFF.